This paragraph reports one T cell receptor beta chain. What it binds is not known. The sample originates from a study of liver allograft versus peripheral blood T cells. Study at large: Comparative analysis was performed on T cell receptor repertoires from transplanted livers and from recipients' peripheral blood. Study outcomes and limitations: Intragraft liver T cell receptor repertoires reportedly differed from peripheral blood repertoires.

TCRdb re-derived calls from the reads in MiXCR, one entry per CDR3 protein. The table includes 8,500 or so distinct CDR3 sequences, 25% to 30% detected once. Germline V gene sequence: CDR1 LNHDA, CDR2 SQIVND (reference sequence). V lost 5 bases, J lost 0 bases, and 17 bases stayed unmatched. The CDR3 runs to 20 residues. V and J are TRBV19 and TRBJ2-3; 10 bases fit TRBD2. The sequence derives from a human patient who had a liver transplant. Part of the T cell pool may stem from the graft donor. DNA for the CDR3: TGTGCCAGTAGTCAGAGGGCTAGCGGGGGCCTAGACCGTAGCACAGATACGCAGTATTTT. This translates into CASSQRASGGLDRSTDTQYF. Together with reference TRBV19 and TRBJ2-3, the CDR3 gives the full variable domain: DGGITQSPKYLFRKEGQNVTLSCEQNLNHDAMYWYRQDPGQGLRLIYYSQIVNDFQKGDIAEGYSVSREKKESFPLTVTSAQKNPTAFYLCASSQRASGGLDRSTDTQYFGPGTRLTVL.